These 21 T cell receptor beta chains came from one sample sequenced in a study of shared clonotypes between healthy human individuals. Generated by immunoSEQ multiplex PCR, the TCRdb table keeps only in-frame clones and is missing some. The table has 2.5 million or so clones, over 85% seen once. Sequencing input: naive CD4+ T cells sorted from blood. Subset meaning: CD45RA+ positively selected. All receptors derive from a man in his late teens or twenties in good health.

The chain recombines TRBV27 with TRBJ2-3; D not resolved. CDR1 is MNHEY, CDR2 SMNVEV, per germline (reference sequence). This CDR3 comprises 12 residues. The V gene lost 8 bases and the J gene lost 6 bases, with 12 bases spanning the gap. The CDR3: CASRIFLDTQYF. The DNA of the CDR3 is TGTGCCAGCCGTATTTTTTTGGATACGCAGTATTTT.

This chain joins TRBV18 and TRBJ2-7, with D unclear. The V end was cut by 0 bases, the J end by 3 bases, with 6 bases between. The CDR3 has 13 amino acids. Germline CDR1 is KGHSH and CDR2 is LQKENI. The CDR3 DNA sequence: TGTGCCAGCTCACCACCGTCAAACTACGAGCAGTACTTC. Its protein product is CASSPPSNYEQYF. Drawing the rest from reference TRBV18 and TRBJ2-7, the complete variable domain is NAGVMQNPRHLVRRRGQEARLRCSPMKGHSHVYWYRQLPEEGLKFMVYLQKENIIDESGMPKERFSAEFPKEGPSILRIQQVVRGDSAAYFCASSPPSNYEQYFGPGTRLTVT.

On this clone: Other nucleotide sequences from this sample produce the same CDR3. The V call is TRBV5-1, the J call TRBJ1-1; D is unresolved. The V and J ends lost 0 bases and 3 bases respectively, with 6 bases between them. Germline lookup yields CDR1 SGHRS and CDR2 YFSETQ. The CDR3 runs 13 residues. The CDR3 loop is CASSLGADTEAFF. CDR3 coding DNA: TGCGCCAGCAGCTTGGGGGCGGACACTGAAGCTTTCTTT.

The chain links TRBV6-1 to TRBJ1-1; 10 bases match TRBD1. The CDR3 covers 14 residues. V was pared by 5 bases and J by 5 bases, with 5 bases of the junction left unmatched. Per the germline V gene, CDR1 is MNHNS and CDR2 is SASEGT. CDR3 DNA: TGTGCCAGCAGTTCTGGGACAGGGGTGACTGAAGCTTTCTTT. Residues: CASSSGTGVTEAFF.

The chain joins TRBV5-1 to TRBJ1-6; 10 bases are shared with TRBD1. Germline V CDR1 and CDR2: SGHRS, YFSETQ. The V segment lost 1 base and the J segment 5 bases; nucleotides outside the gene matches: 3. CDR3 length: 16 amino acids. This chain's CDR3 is CASSLMGTGDNSPLHF. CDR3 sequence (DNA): TGCGCCAGCAGCTTGATGGGGACAGGGGATAATTCACCCCTCCACTTT.

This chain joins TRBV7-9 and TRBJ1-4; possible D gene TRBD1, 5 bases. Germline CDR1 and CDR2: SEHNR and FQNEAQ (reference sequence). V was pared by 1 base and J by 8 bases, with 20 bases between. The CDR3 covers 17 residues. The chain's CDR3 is CASSLGDSWGYSEKLFF. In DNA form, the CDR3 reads TGTGCCAGCAGCTTAGGGGACTCGTGGGGGTATTCCGAAAAACTGTTTTTT.

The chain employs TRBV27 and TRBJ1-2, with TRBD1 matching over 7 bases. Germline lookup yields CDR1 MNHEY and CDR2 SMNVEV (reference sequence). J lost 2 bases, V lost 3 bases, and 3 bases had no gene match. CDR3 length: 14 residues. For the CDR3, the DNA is TGTGCCAGCAGTTTCGGGGACAGCAACTATGGCTACACCTTC. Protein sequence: CASSFGDSNYGYTF.

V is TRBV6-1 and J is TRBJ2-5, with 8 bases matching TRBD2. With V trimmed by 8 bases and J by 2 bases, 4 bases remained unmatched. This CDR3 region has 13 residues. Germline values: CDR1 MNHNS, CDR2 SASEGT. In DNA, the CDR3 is TGTGCCAGCCCCCCTAGCGGGCAAGAGACCCAGTACTTC. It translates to CASPPSGQETQYF.

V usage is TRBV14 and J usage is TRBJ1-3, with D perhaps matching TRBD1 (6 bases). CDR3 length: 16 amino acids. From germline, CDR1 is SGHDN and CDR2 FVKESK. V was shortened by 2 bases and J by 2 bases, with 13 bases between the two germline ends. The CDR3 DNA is TGTGCCAGCAGCCAATGGGGGGCCCAGGCTGGAAACACCATATATTTT. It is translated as CASSQWGAQAGNTIYF. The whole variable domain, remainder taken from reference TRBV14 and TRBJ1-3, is EAGVTQFPSHSVIEKGQTVTLRCDPISGHDNLYWYRRVMGKEIKFLLHFVKESKQDESGMPNNRFLAERTGGTYSTLKVQPAELEDSGVYFCASSQWGAQAGNTIYFGEGSWLTVV.

Here the CDR3 DNA reads TGTGCCAGCAGCTCCCCCGGGACCGAGAACACCGGGGAGCTGTTTTTT. Its translation: CASSSPGTENTGELFF. The chain employs TRBV5-5 and TRBJ2-2; D possibly uses TRBD1 or TRBD2 (5 bases each). CDR3 length: 16 residues. Germline CDR1 is SGHKS and CDR2 is YYEKEE (reference sequence). With 3 bases removed from V and 1 base from J, the gap between germline ends came to 13 bases.

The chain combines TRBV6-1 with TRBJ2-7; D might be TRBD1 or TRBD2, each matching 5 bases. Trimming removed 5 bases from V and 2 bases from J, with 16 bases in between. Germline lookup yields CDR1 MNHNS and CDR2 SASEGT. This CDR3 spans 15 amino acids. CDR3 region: CASSPRAGSPYEQYF. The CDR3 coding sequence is TGTGCCAGCAGTCCTCGGGCAGGGAGTCCCTACGAGCAGTACTTC.

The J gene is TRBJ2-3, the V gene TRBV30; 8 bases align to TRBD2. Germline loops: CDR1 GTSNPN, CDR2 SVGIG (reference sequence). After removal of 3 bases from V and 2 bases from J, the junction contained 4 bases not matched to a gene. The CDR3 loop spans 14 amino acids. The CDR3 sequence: CAWSGRALTDTQYF. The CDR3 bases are TGTGCCTGGAGCGGGAGGGCCCTCACAGATACGCAGTATTTT.

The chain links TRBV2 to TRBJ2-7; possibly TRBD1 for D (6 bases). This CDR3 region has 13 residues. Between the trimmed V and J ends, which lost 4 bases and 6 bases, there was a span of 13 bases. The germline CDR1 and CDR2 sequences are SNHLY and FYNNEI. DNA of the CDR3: TGTGCCAGCAGTGCCTGGACAGCCCTCGAGCAGTACTTC. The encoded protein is CASSAWTALEQYF. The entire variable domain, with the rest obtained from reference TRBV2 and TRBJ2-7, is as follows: EPEVTQTPSHQVTQMGQEVILRCVPISNHLYFYWYRQILGQKVEFLVSFYNNEISEKSEIFDDQFSVERPDGSNFTLKIRSTKLEDSAMYFCASSAWTALEQYFGPGTRLTVT.

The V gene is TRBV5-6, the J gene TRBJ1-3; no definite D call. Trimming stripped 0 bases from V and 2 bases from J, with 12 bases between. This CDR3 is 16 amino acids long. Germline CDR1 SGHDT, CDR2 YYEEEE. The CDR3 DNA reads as TGTGCCAGCAGCTTGGAGGTGACGGGAGCTGGAAACACCATATATTTT. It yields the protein CASSLEVTGAGNTIYF.

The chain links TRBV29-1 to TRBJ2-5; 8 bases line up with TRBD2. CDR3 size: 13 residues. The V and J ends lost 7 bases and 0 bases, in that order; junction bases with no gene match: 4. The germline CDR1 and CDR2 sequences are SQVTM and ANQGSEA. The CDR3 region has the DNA TGCAGCGCCCCGACTAGCGACCAAGAGACCCAGTACTTC. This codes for CSAPTSDQETQYF. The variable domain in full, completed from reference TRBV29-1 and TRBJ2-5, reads SAVISQKPSRDICQRGTSLTIQCQVDSQVTMMFWYRQQPGQSLTLIATANQGSEATYESGFVIDKFPISRPNLTFSTLTVSNMSPEDSSIYLCSAPTSDQETQYFGPGTRLLVL.

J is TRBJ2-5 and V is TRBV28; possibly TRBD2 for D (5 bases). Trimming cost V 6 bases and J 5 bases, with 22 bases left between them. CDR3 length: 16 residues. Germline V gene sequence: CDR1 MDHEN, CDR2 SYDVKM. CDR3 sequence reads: CASSSAFTRPGETQYF. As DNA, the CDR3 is TGTGCCAGCAGCTCCGCCTTTACCCGACCGGGGGAGACCCAGTACTTC.

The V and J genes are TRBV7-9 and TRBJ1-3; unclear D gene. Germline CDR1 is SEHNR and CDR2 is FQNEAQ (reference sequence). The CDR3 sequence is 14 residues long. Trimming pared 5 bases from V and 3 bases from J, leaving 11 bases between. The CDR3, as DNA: TGTGCCAGCAGCCCCAGGAAAGTTGGAAACACCATATATTTT. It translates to CASSPRKVGNTIYF.

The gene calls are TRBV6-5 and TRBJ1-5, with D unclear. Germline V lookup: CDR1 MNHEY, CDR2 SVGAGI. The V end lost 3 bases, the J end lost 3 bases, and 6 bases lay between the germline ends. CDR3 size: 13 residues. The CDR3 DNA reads TGTGCCAGCAGTTATGGTTTCAATCAGCCCCAGCATTTT. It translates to CASSYGFNQPQHF.

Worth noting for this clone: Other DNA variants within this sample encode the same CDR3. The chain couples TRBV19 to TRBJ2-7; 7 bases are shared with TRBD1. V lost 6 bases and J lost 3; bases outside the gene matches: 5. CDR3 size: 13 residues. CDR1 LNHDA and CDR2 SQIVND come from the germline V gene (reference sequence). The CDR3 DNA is TGTGCCAGTAGCCCGGGACAGTTCTACGAGCAGTACTTC. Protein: CASSPGQFYEQYF.

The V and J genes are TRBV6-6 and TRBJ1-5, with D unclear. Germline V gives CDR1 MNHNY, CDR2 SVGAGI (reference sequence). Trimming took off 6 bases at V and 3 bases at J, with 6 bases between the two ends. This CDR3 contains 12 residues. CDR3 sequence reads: CASRISNQPQHF. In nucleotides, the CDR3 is TGTGCCAGCAGGATCTCCAATCAGCCCCAGCATTTT.

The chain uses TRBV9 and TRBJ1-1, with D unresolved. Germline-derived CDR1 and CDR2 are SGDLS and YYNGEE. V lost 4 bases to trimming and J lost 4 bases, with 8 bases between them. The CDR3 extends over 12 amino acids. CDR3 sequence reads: CASSSLATEAFF. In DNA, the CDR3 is TGTGCCAGCAGCTCTCTGGCCACTGAAGCTTTCTTT.